These 5 T cell receptor beta chains were all obtained from the same sample, sequenced in a study of cytotoxic CD8 clonotypes in ibrutinib-treated CLL. Here immunoSEQ multiplex PCR was the method, and the copy in TCRdb shows in-frame clones only, minus some. The sample holds about 140,000 clones, 70% to 80% seen once. This sample comprised PBMCs, obtained after 12 months of ibrutinib treatment. The receptors were sampled from a human donor with chronic lymphocytic leukemia.

V and J are TRBV7-2 and TRBJ2-1; weak D call: TRBD2 (6 bases). Germline V gene lookup returns CDR1 SGHTA and CDR2 FQGNSA. Trimming pared 7 bases from V and 4 bases from J, leaving 11 bases between. The CDR3 extends over 13 amino acids. The CDR3: CASTQAGYNEQFF. DNA for the CDR3: TGTGCCAGCACTCAAGCGGGTTACAATGAGCAGTTCTTC.

This rearrangement joins TRBV5-6 to TRBJ2-7; tentative D call: TRBD2 (7 bases). The germline V gene encodes CDR1 SGHDT and CDR2 YYEEEE. V was shortened by 0 bases and J by 4 bases, with 11 bases between the two germline ends. This CDR3 has 14 residues. The CDR3 nucleotides read TGTGCCAGCAGCTTGGTTGGGGGGGCGTACGAGCAGTACTTC. It codes for CASSLVGGAYEQYF. Drawing the rest from reference TRBV5-6 and TRBJ2-7, the complete variable domain is DAGVTQSPTHLIKTRGQQVTLRCSPKSGHDTVSWYQQALGQGPQFIFQYYEEEERQRGNFPDRFSGHQFPNYSSELNVNALLLGDSALYLCASSLVGGAYEQYFGPGTRLTVT.

The chain links TRBV7-6 to TRBJ2-7; D is unresolved. Germline CDR1 reads SGHVS; CDR2 reads FNYEAQ. This CDR3 has 16 residues. V was pared by 3 bases and J by 2 bases, with 17 bases between. Here the CDR3 DNA reads TGTGCCAGCAGCTTCTCTACGGAATCCAATACCTACGAGCAGTACTTC. Translation: CASSFSTESNTYEQYF.

This chain links TRBV9 with TRBJ2-7; 11 bases align to TRBD2. The J segment lost 1 base and the V segment lost 1 base, leaving 16 bases of the junction unmatched. Germline V lookup: CDR1 SGDLS, CDR2 YYNGEE. The CDR3 is 20 residues long. In DNA, the CDR3 is TGTGCCAGCAGCGTAAGTTTCAGGGGGCTAGCGGGAGGCGATTCCTACGAGCAGTACTTC. Translation: CASSVSFRGLAGGDSYEQYF. Combining the CDR3 with reference TRBV9 and TRBJ2-7 gives the whole variable domain DSGVTQTPKHLITATGQRVTLRCSPRSGDLSVYWYQQSLDQGLQFLIQYYNGEERAKGNILERFSAQQFPDLHSELNLSSLELGDSALYFCASSVSFRGLAGGDSYEQYFGPGTRLTVT.

The V call is TRBV28, the J call TRBJ1-3, with D possibly matching TRBD1 (6 bases). Germline V CDR1 and CDR2: MDHEN, SYDVKM. The V gene lost 7 bases and the J gene lost 2 bases, with 9 bases spanning the gap. The CDR3 contains 13 residues. This chain's CDR3 is CASKRDTGNTIYF. CDR3 nucleotides: TGTGCCAGCAAAAGGGACACTGGAAACACCATATATTTT.